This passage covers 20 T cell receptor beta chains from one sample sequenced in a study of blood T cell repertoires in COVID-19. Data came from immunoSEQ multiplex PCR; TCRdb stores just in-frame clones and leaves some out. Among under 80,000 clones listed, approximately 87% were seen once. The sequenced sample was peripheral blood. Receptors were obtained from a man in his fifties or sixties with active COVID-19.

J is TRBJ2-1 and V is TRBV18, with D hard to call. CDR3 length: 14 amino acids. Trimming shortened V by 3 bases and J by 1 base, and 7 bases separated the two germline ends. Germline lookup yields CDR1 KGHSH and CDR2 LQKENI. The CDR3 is CASSPADSYNEQFF. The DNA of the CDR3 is TGTGCCAGCTCACCGGCGGATTCCTACAATGAGCAGTTCTTC.

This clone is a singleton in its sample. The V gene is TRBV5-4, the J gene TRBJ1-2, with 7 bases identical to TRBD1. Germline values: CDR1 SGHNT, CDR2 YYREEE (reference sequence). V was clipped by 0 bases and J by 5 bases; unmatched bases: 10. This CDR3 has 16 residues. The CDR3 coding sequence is TGTGCCAGCAGCTTGGCGGCAGGGGGAGGCGTTTATGGCTACACCTTC. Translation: CASSLAAGGGVYGYTF.

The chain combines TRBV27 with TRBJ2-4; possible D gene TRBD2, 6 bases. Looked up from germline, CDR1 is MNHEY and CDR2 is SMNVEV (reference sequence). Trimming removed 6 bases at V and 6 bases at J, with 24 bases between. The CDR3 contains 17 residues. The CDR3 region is CASSQKGGGGSVNIQYF. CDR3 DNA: TGTGCCAGCAGCCAAAAAGGCGGTGGAGGGTCCGTAAACATTCAGTACTTC.

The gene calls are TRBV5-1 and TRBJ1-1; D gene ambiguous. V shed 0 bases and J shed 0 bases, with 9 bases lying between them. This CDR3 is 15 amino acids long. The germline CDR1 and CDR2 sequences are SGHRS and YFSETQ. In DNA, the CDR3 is TGCGCCAGCAGCTTGGGCCTGACTCTGAACACTGAAGCTTTCTTT. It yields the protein CASSLGLTLNTEAFF.

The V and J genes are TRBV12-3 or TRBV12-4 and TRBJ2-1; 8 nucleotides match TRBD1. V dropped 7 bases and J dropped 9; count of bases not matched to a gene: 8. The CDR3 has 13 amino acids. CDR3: CASTKDRDREQFF. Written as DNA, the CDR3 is TGTGCCAGCACCAAGGACAGGGACCGTGAGCAGTTCTTC.

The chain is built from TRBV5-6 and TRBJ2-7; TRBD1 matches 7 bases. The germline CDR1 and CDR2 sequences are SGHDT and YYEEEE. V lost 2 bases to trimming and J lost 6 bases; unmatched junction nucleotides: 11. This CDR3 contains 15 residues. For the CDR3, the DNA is TGTGCCAGCAGCTTCGGAACGACAGGGCTGGGCGAGCAGTACTTC. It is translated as CASSFGTTGLGEQYF. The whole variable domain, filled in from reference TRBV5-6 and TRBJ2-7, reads DAGVTQSPTHLIKTRGQQVTLRCSPKSGHDTVSWYQQALGQGPQFIFQYYEEEERQRGNFPDRFSGHQFPNYSSELNVNALLLGDSALYLCASSFGTTGLGEQYFGPGTRLTVT.

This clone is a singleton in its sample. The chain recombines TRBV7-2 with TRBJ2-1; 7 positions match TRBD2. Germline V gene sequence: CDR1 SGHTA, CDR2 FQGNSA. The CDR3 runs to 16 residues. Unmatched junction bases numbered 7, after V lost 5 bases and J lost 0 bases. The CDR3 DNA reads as TGTGCCAGCAGCCTCGACGGGGGGAGCTCCTACAATGAGCAGTTCTTC. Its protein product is CASSLDGGSSYNEQFF.

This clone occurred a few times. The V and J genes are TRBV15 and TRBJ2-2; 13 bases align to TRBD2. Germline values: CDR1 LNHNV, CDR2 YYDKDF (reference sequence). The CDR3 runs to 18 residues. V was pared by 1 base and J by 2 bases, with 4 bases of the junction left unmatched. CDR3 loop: CATSRGTSGGDNTGELFF. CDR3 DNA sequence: TGTGCCACCAGCAGAGGGACTAGCGGGGGAGATAACACCGGGGAGCTGTTTTTT.

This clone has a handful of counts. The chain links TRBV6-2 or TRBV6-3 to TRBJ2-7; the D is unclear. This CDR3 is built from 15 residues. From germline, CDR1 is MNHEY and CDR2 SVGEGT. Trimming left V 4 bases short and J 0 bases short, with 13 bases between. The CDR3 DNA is TGTGCCAGCAGTTCTCCACTCCGTTCCTCCTACGAGCAGTACTTC. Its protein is CASSSPLRSSYEQYF.

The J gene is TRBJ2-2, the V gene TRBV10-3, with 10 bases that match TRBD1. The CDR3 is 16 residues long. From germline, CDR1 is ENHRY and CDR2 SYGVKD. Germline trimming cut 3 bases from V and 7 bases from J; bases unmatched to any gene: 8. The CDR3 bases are TGTGCCATCAGTGACCTGAAGGGACAGGGGAACGGGGAGCTGTTTTTT. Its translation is CAISDLKGQGNGELFF.

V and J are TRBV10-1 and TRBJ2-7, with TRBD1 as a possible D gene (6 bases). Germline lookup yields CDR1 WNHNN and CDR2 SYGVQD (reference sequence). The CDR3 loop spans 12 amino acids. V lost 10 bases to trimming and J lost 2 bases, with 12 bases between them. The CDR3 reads CANPGQTYEQYF. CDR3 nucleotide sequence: TGCGCCAACCCCGGACAGACCTACGAGCAGTACTTC.

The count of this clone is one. This chain's CDR3 is CASSLEKGKRDNTGELFF. In nucleotides, the CDR3 is TGTGCCAGCAGCTTGGAAAAAGGGAAGCGGGATAACACCGGGGAGCTGTTTTTT. The chain links TRBV5-4 to TRBJ2-2, with TRBD2 matching 7 bases. The CDR3 has 18 residues. Germline loops: CDR1 SGHNT, CDR2 YYREEE (reference sequence). V trimming: 0 bases; J trimming: 2 bases; junction bases outside the gene matches: 10.

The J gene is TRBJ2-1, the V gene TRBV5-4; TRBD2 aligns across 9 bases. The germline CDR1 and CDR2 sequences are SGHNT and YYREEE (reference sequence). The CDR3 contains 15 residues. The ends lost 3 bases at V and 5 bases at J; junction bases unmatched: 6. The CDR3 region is CASSSTSGPDNEQFF. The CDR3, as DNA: TGTGCCAGCAGCTCGACTAGCGGTCCCGACAATGAGCAGTTCTTC.

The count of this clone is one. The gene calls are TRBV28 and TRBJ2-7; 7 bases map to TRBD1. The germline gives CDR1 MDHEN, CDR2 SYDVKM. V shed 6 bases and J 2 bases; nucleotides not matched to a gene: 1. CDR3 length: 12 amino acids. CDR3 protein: CASRQGPYEQYF. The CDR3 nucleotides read TGTGCCAGCAGACAGGGGCCCTACGAGCAGTACTTC.

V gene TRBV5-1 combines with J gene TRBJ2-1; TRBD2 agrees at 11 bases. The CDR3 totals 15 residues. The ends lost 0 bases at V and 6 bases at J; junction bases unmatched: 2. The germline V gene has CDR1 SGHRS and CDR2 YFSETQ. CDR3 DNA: TGCGCCAGCAGCTTGGCTAGCGGGGGGACCAATGAGCAGTTCTTC. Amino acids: CASSLASGGTNEQFF.

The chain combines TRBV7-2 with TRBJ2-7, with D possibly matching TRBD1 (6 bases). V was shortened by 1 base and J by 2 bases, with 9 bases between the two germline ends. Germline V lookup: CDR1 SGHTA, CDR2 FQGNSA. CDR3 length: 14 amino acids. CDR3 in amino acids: CASSLGQGTYEQYF. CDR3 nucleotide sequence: TGTGCCAGCAGCTTAGGCCAGGGGACCTACGAGCAGTACTTC.

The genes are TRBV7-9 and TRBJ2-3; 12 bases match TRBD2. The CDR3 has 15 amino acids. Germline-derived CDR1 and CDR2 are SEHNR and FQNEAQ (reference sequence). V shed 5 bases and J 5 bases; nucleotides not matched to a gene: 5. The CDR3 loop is CASSLTSGRRDTQYF. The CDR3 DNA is TGTGCCAGCAGCCTGACTAGCGGGAGACGAGATACGCAGTATTTT. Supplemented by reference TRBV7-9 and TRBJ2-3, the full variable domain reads DTGVSQNPRHKITKRGQNVTFRCDPISEHNRLYWYRQTLGQGPEFLTYFQNEAQLEKSRLLSDRFSAERPKGSFSTLEIQRTEQGDSAMYLCASSLTSGRRDTQYFGPGTRLTVL.

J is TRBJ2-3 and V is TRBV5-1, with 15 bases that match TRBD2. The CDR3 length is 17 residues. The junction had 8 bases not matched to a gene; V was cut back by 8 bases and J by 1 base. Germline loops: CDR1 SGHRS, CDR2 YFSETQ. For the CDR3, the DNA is TGCGCCAGTAGGGGACTAGCGGGGGGCAAAGGCACAGATACGCAGTATTTT. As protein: CASRGLAGGKGTDTQYF.

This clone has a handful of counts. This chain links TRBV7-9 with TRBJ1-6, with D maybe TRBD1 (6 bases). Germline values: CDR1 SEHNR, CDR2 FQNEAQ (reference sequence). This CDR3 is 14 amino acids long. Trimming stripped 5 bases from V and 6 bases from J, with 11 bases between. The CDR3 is CASSLDSPNSPLHF. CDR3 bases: TGTGCCAGCAGCCTGGACAGTCCTAATTCACCCCTCCACTTT.

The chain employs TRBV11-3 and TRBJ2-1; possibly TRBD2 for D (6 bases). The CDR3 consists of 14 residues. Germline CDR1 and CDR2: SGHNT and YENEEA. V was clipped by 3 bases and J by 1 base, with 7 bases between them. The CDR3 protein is CASSFGTSYNEQFF. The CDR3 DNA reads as TGTGCCAGCAGCTTTGGGACTTCCTACAATGAGCAGTTCTTC.